The source of this T cell receptor (beta chain) is a study of shared clonotypes between healthy human individuals. Many counts were recorded for this clone. Antigen: not known. Using immunoSEQ multiplex PCR, the repertoire was profiled, and TCRdb retains in-frame clones only, with some absent. The sample lists about 120,000 clones; around 71% were seen once. The study's findings and limits: Read depth was anticipated to influence clonotype sharing among donors. Non-shared clonotypes were found to have lower generation probabilities than the clonotypes that were shared by all four of the sorted-subset donors.

The V gene's germline CDR1 is MGHRA and CDR2 YSYEKL. The CDR3 spans 15 residues. With 3 bases removed from V and 6 bases from J, the gap between germline ends came to 17 bases. The sample was memory CD8+ T cells sorted from blood. Sample subset: CD45RO+ cells pooled with CCR7-negative TemRA cells. The rearrangement joins TRBV4-1 to TRBJ1-1, with D perhaps TRBD1 (6 bases). The TCR sequence derives from a woman aged 25-40 years in good health. The CDR3 reads CASSQGQGGLSEAFF. CDR3 coding DNA: TGCGCCAGCAGCCAGGGTCAAGGGGGTCTCTCTGAAGCTTTCTTT.